This T cell receptor beta chain was sequenced during a study of identical twins. Using its own MiXCR run on the 5' RACE reads, TCRdb lists one record per CDR3 protein. Altogether approximately 500,000 distinct CDR3 sequences are present, approximately 24% being singletons, with the ten largest covering around 3%. The sample holds a few counts of this clonotype. What it binds is unknown. Study conclusions and caveats: Beta clonotypes that were abundant in cord blood contained fewer insertions, a pattern absent from memory repertoires.

The CDR3 is made up of 15 amino acids. The V end lost 4 bases, the J end lost 5 bases, and 18 bases lay between the germline ends. From germline, CDR1 is SGHKS and CDR2 YYEKEE (reference sequence). This same sample was also taken into another study, of T cells expressing NK-cell markers.

This chain connects TRBV5-5 to TRBJ1-1; tentative D call: TRBD1 (5 bases). The sequence came from a young woman in good health. Source material: CD4+ T cells sorted from blood. The CDR3 reads CASSLDAGGGTEAFF. Written as DNA, the CDR3 is TGTGCCAGCAGCCTGGATGCGGGGGGGGGAACTGAAGCTTTCTTT.